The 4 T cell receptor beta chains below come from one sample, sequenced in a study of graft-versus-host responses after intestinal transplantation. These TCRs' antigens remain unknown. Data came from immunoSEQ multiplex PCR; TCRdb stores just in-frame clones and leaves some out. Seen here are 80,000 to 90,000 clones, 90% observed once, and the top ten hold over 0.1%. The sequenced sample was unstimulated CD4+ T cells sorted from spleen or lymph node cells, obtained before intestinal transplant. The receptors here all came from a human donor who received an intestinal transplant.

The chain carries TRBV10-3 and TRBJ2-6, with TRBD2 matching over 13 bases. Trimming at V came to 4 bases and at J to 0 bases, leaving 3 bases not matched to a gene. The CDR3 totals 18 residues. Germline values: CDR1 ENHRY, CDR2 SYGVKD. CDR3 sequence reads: CAISGTSGGHSGANVLTF. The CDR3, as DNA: TGTGCCATCAGTGGGACTAGCGGGGGCCACTCTGGGGCCAACGTCCTGACTTTC.

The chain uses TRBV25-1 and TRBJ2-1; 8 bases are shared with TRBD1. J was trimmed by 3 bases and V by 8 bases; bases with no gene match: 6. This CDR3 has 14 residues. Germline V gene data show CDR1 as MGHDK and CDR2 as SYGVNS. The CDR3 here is CASRAGTGYNEQFF. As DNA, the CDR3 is TGTGCCAGCCGGGCCGGGACAGGCTACAATGAGCAGTTCTTC.

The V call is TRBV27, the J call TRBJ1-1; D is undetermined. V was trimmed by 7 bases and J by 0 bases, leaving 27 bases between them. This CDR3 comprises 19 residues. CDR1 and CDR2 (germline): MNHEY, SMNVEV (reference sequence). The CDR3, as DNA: TGTGCCAGCACCTACCAGTCCCGGGTGGGAGGTGAACTGAACACTGAAGCTTTCTTT. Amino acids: CASTYQSRVGGELNTEAFF.

For the CDR3, the DNA is TGTGCCAGCAGCTTAGCATCAGGGGGAAGGGGCTACACCTTC. Translated, it gives CASSLASGGRGYTF. The J gene is TRBJ1-2, the V gene TRBV7-9; 7 nucleotides agree with TRBD1. Germline CDR1 and CDR2: SEHNR and FQNEAQ (reference sequence). This CDR3 comprises 14 residues. V gave up 0 bases and J gave up 8 bases; unmatched junction bases: 6. The variable domain in full, with the rest retrieved from reference TRBV7-9 and TRBJ1-2, is DTGVSQNPRHKITKRGQNVTFRCDPISEHNRLYWYRQTLGQGPEFLTYFQNEAQLEKSRLLSDRFSAERPKGSFSTLEIQRTEQGDSAMYLCASSLASGGRGYTFGSGTRLTVV.